This T cell receptor beta chain was profiled in a study of cytomegalovirus exposure and HLA in healthy donors (dated 2017 in TCRdb). Regarding the research as a whole: According to an earlier analysis of several hundred of the donors, some 180 million T cells yielded 117 million unique TCR beta sequences and 276 Gb of sequence data. An early release covering approximately 600 HLA-typed donors comprised roughly 300 gigabases of sequencing data and around 86 million unique TCR sequences. The genetic ancestry cluster associated with self-reported Caucasian donors included over 80% of the roughly 400 genotyped donors. The study aimed to test whether signatures of past pathogen exposure could be identified by cataloging public T cell receptors. The study profiled the T cell repertoires of 500 to 800 subjects by immunosequencing and related them to cytomegalovirus serostatus. In addition to the first cohort of 650 to 750 subjects, a separate validation cohort of 130 or so different subjects was used. The study combined high-throughput TCR immunosequencing, statistical association of individual TCRs with disease status, and machine learning to predict cytomegalovirus infection status. To study patterns of TCR occurrence, a later analysis re-analyzed previously published TCR beta repertoires from under 750 donors and added high-resolution HLA genotyping. The later analysis used no new phenotypic data to find candidate immune exposures, relying instead on TCR beta sequences and their occurrence across donors. To decide whether each TCR beta V gene segment behaved as functional or pseudogenic, an earlier analysis of approximately 590 of the donors relied on high-throughput TCR beta sequencing. Donor age, sex, ethnicity and CMV serostatus were compiled alongside the repertoire data. A later genetic analysis used genome-wide SNP genotypes for about 60% of the 666 donors, treating that subset as a discovery cohort. All discovery cohort repertoires had been generated on a single sequencing platform. Class I and class II HLA loci were covered by the typing at four-digit resolution. The number of typed donors differed by locus: roughly 629-630 for A, B, C, DRB1 and DQB1; some 540 for DQA1; fewer than 610 for DPA1; and around 450 for DPB1. A few DR-DQ haplotypes were treated as single units for association and clustering because of strong linkage in the cohort. Among about 400 genotyped donors of the cohort, an average of approximately 240,000 unique TCR beta nucleotide sequences was sequenced per donor, of which roughly 17% were non-productive. Beyond this particular receptor, the publication reports: An association between a missense DCLRE1C variant and V-gene and J-gene trimming of TCR beta chains was found in a later genetic analysis and replicated in an independent cohort. A further reported finding was that TCR beta sequences accurately predicted the HLA-A and HLA-B alleles for most subjects in the first cohort. Some IMGT-functional V segments, including TRBV6-2 and TRBV6-3, could not be distinguished by the 87-base-pair reads and were therefore excluded. Because some donors lacked HLA typing at each locus, the association tests relied only on the typed subset. Sequencing depth was assumed to be roughly uniform across donors in the presence/absence analyses, though that assumption may not hold. According to a later analysis, TCR association rates differed among HLA loci, with DRB1 alleles showing the most associated TCRs and HLA-C alleles showing the fewest. In vitro tests confirmed that a few of the cytomegalovirus-associated TCR beta chains recognize cytomegalovirus antigens. Most TCR sequences were seen in very few donors, while some public TCRs were found in many individuals. Because counts were too low, about 17 rarely observed V segments, including chromosome 9 orphons, were excluded from the earlier analysis of 500 to 700 of the donors. In a later analysis, HLA-associated TCR beta chains were found to be more clonally expanded and to have lower generation probabilities than equally common non-associated chains. A later analysis reported that several top co-occurrence clusters appeared linked to parvovirus B19, influenza, CMV and Epstein-Barr virus. The authors suggested that the approach could potentially be generalized to other disease states and immunological phenotypes. According to a later analysis, most CMV-associated TCR beta chains appeared to be HLA-restricted, and the HLA associations seemed to be driven largely by CMV exposure. This cohort had only TCR beta chains sequenced, and the lack of alpha or paired-chain data limited which features could be detected. Linkage disequilibrium might explain the correlated functional status among segregating V segments, but an unknown experimental factor could not be excluded. The classifier was reported to diagnose cytomegalovirus status with high specificity and sensitivity in both the original and validation cohorts. Assigning TCR associations to individual alleles was difficult when HLA alleles, especially DR and DQ, strongly co-occurred. For the cohort, immune exposure information was limited to CMV serostatus. A later analysis associated about 18,000 TCR beta sequences with specific HLA alleles at a false discovery rate of 0.05. According to a later genetic analysis, donors in an Asian-associated ancestry cluster had fewer N-insertions in productive TCRs than the approximately 630-donor mean. An earlier analysis of 587 of the donors showed that most TCR beta V segments appeared in productive rearrangements either about 90% or about 30% of the time, which broadly matched IMGT annotations. A group of highly shared sequence variants was considered likely to be a technical artifact of the sequencing pipeline. The study listed 170 or so TCR beta chains as associated with cytomegalovirus.

Receptor libraries were prepared by the immunoSEQ multiplex PCR assay. For the multiplex PCR, a mixture combining 60 forward primers for TCR Vbeta segments and 13 reverse primers for TCR Jbeta segments was used. The CDR3 region of rearranged TCR beta genes was amplified from genomic DNA with a multiplex PCR assay. The amplified TCR beta libraries were sequenced on the Illumina HiSeq System as 87-base-pair reads. The study's processing was this. In a later analysis, about 80 million unique TCR beta chains were counted across the roughly 670 repertoires, and some 10 million of these chains were shared by at least two donors. Raw reads were error-corrected and collapsed into unique sequences by a nearest-neighbor algorithm in which closely related sequences were merged to remove PCR and sequencing errors. Alignment of CDR3 sequences to IMGT reference sequences was used to assign V, D and J gene segments. For a sequence to be retained, at least a six-nucleotide match to both a V gene segment and a J gene segment was required. Rearrangements were classified as productive when the CDR3 lacked stop codons and remained in frame with V and J, and all other rearrangements were classified as non-productive. CDR3 was defined by IMGT convention, running from the second conserved V-encoded cysteine to the conserved J-encoded phenylalanine. Sequences without an unambiguous match to a single V gene segment were excluded from the earlier analysis of about 600 of the donors. An earlier analysis of 587 of the donors called V segments functional above 56.7% productive rearrangements and segregating when the between-donor standard deviation exceeded 5%. A statistical classification framework was developed to diagnose cytomegalovirus status using the catalog of TCR beta chain sequences. A later analysis assigned V and J genes by comparing TCR nucleotide sequences with IMGT/GENE-DB human TR gene sequences. Using the TCRdist pipeline, a later analysis assigned CDR3 sequences along with most-parsimonious VDJ recombination scenarios. In a later analysis, each TCR beta chain was defined by its CDR3 amino acid sequence together with its V-gene family, and reads lacking a unique V-gene family were excluded. In a later analysis, 500 to 700 highly shared, low-generation-probability nucleotide sequences were removed to address suspected cross-contamination and a sequencing artifact. In a later analysis, a clonal expansion index was calculated for each public chain from normalized within-repertoire ranks of inferred template counts. In a later analysis, generation probabilities were computed using a VDJ recombination model fitted to out-of-frame rearrangements, and the results were checked against IGoR. In a later analysis, hypergeometric tests were used to score TCR-TCR, TCR-HLA and TCR-CMV co-occurrence, with a repertoire-size bias correction applied to TCR pairs. A later analysis estimated false discovery rates by permuting HLA or CMV assignments 20 times. In a later analysis, co-occurring TCRs were grouped using DBSCAN, and TCRdist sequence similarity was added for clustering within HLA-allele-positive subsets. Repertoires with fewer than 30,000 or more than 120,000 public chains were left out of co-occurrence clustering, as were four to six repertoires with anomalous nucleotide sharing. In its TCRdb copy, this immuneACCESS table keeps in-frame sequences only and misses some clones. Where compared with another copy, unresolved V genes explain less than half of these, and the others have no known cause. Clone size and V and J calls were adopted from that table, with D and trimming inferred from the DNA. The sample table holds about 140,000 clones, of which under 80% were seen once. The leading ten clones occupy approximately 8.3% of the sample.

Turning to this clone: The clone's antigen remains unknown. No base-level quality is on record; no much larger clone is a single base apart.

The germline ends are 13 bases apart after V is trimmed by 6 bases and J by 4 bases. Counted from cysteine to phenylalanine, this CDR3 has 13 amino acids. Solely the CDR3 DNA is kept, with 39 bases framed from the first base. From the germline V gene, CDR1 is MDHEN and CDR2 is SYDVKM. The cohort comprised some 730 healthy bone marrow donors. At the time of sampling, all cohort members were nominally healthy, though unrecorded immune exposures were likely present. The donor tested CMV seropositive and was one of the 289 seropositive cohort members. A peripheral blood sample was provided by each donor, and peripheral blood mononuclear cells were used for TCR beta sequencing. The Qiagen DNeasy Blood Extraction Kit was used to extract genomic DNA from the blood cell samples.

The V and J segments used are TRBV28 and TRBJ2-7; TRBD2 could be the D gene, as 5 bases match. This receptor was obtained from a woman in her fifties or sixties in good health and CMV-seropositive. Sequenced sample: PBMCs. The sequenced DNA: TGTGCCAGCAGCCCGGGAAGCCTATACGAGCAGTACTTC. This gives the protein CASSPGSLYEQYF.